The rows below give T cell receptor beta chains drawn from one sample of a study of neurological immune-mediated disorders. Each CDR3 protein is one row after TCRdb ran MiXCR on the 5' RACE reads. Seen here are just over 30,000 distinct CDR3 sequences, under 6% observed once, and the top ten hold roughly 2%. Sequencing used CD4+ T cells from blood. These receptors came from a woman aged 45 to 65 in good health. The CDR3 runs from the conserved cysteine through the conserved F or W. A D gene is named only where the DNA matches it firmly. The size field is filled for only some rows; it gives once, few, many or a size class.

j_call	clone_size	d_call	v_call	cdr3_nt	cdr3_aa
TRBJ2-6	many	TRBD1	TRBV5-5	TGTGCCAGCAGCGGGGGACAGGAATCCTCTGGGGCCAACGTCCTGACTTTC	CASSGGQESSGANVLTF
TRBJ1-2	many	TRBD1	TRBV11-2	TGTGCCAGCAGCTTAGGTAACAGGGGACCATTTGGCTACACCTTC	CASSLGNRGPFGYTF
TRBJ2-2	many	NA	TRBV11-2	TGTGCCAGCAGCTTAGAGGGAGGCGGGGAGCTGTTTTTT	CASSLEGGGELFF
TRBJ2-2	many	NA	TRBV5-1	TGCGCCAGCAGCCTACAGGCTAACACCGGGGAGCTGTTTTTT	CASSLQANTGELFF
TRBJ1-2	medium-sized	NA	TRBV7-9	TGTGCCAGCAGCCGAAATCTTGGCTACACCTTC	CASSRNLGYTF
TRBJ2-2	many	NA	TRBV18	TGTGCCAGCAATACAGATCTACTGAACACCGGGGAGCTGTTTTTT	CASNTDLLNTGELFF
TRBJ1-5	many	NA	TRBV20-1	TGCAGCCCCACAGAGGCAGGGAAATTTAGGAGCAATCAGCCCCAGCATTTT	CSPTEAGKFRSNQPQHF
TRBJ1-5	many	TRBD1	TRBV20-1	TGCAGTGCTAACAAAGGGGGCAACAATCAGCCCCAGCATTTT	CSANKGGNNQPQHF
TRBJ2-1	many	TRBD2	TRBV4-1	TGCGCCAGCAGCCAAGATAGGAGCGGGGGGGCCACCAATGAGCAGTTCTTC	CASSQDRSGGATNEQFF
TRBJ1-2	many	NA	TRBV5-1	TGCGCCAGCAGCTTGGCCAACGGCCATCTTGGCTACACCTTC	CASSLANGHLGYTF
TRBJ2-3	many	NA	TRBV12-3/TRBV12-4	TGTGCCAGCAGCGCGGAGGGGGGAAGCACAGATACGCAGTATTTT	CASSAEGGSTDTQYF
TRBJ2-1	NA	NA	TRBV30	TGTGCCTGGAGTGTCGGGACAATATACAATGAGCAGTTCTTC	CAWSVGTIYNEQFF
TRBJ2-6	many	NA	TRBV5-1	TGCGCCAGCAGCTTTAGTATGCGGGGCTCTGGGGCCAACGTCCTGACTTTC	CASSFSMRGSGANVLTF
TRBJ2-7	many	NA	TRBV3-1	TGTGCCAGCAGCCTTGGGACGGTGAAGTACGAGCAGTACTTC	CASSLGTVKYEQYF
TRBJ2-1	many	TRBD2	TRBV7-8	TGTGCCAGCAGCGGTAGCGGGAGGAGCGATGAGCAGTTCTTC	CASSGSGRSDEQFF
TRBJ1-5	many	NA	TRBV14	TGTGCCAGCAGCCAAGAGGGGTGCCGGGGGGGGCCCTGGGGCAATCAGCCCCAGCATTTT	CASSQEGCRGGPWGNQPQHF
TRBJ1-5	medium-sized	NA	TRBV20-1	TGCAGTGCCCAAGGTCAGAATAACAATCAGCCCCAGCATTTT	CSAQGQNNNQPQHF
TRBJ2-2	many	TRBD1	TRBV2	TGTGCCAGCTCAAGAAACCCGGGACAGGGAGGATTAGGGGAGCTGTTTTTT	CASSRNPGQGGLGELFF
TRBJ1-2	many	NA	TRBV5-4	TGTGCCAGCAGCCAAAGGGATAGCTACACCTTC	CASSQRDSYTF
TRBJ2-6	many	TRBD1	TRBV6-2/TRBV6-3	TGTGCCAGCAGTTTCTCGGACAGGAGGTCTGGGGCCAACGTCCTGACTTTC	CASSFSDRRSGANVLTF
TRBJ2-7	many	NA	TRBV23-1	TGCGCCAGCAGTCAACCGGACGGAAAAAACTACGAGCAGTACTTC	CASSQPDGKNYEQYF